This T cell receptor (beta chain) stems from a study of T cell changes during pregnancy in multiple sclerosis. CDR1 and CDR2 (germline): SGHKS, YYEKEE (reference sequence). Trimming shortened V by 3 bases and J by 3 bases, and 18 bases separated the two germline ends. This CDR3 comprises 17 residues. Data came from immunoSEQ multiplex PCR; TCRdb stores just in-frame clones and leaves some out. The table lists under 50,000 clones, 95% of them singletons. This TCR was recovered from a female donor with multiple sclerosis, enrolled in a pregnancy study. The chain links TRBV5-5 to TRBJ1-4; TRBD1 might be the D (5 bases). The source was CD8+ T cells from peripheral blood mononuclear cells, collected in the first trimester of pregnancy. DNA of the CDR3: TGTGCCAGCAGCTCCCTCGGGGAGGGGTCGGCTAATGAAAAACTGTTTTTT. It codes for CASSSLGEGSANEKLFF.